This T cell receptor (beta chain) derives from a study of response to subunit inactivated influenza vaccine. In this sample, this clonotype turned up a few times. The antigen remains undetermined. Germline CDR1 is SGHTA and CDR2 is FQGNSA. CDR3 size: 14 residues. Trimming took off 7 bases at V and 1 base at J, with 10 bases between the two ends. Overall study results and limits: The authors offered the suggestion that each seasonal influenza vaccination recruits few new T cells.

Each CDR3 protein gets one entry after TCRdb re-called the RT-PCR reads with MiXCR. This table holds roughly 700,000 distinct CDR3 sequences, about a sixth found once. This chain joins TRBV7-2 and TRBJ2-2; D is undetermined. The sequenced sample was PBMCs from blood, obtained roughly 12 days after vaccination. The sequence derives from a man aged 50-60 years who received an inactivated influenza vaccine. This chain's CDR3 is CASTIRQNTGELFF. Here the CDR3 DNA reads TGTGCCAGCACGATACGACAGAACACCGGGGAGCTGTTTTTT.